The 20 T cell receptor beta chains below all came from one sample that was sequenced in a study of blood T cell repertoires in COVID-19. The repertoire was sequenced with immunoSEQ multiplex PCR; TCRdb's copy has only in-frame clones and lacks some. Of 65,000 to 90,000 clones listed, 91% are singletons. Sequencing used peripheral blood. Receptors were obtained from a human donor in a cohort sampled during active COVID-19.

The chain is built from TRBV7-2 and TRBJ2-2, with 10 bases fitting TRBD2. CDR1 SGHTA and CDR2 FQGNSA come from the germline V gene. V gave up 5 bases and J gave up 6 bases; unmatched junction bases: 18. The CDR3 extends over 19 amino acids. CDR3: CASSRQSSSGGRIAGELFF. The CDR3 nucleotides are TGTGCCAGCAGCCGTCAATCTTCTAGCGGGGGAAGGATCGCCGGGGAGCTGTTTTTT.

This clone was counted a single time. The chain recombines TRBV6-5 with TRBJ2-2; no clear D. The CDR3 totals 13 residues. Trimming took off 6 bases at V and 6 bases at J, with 11 bases between the two ends. CDR1 and CDR2 from the germline V gene are MNHEY and SVGAGI. CDR3 sequence reads: CASSRVWAGELFF. The CDR3 DNA reads TGTGCCAGCAGCCGGGTTTGGGCCGGGGAGCTGTTTTTT.

The count of this clone is one. The chain uses TRBV6-5 and TRBJ2-1, with D possibly TRBD2 on 5 matching bases. Trimming removed 10 bases at V and 3 bases at J, with 16 bases between. Germline CDR1 and CDR2: MNHEY and SVGAGI. The CDR3 totals 14 residues. The DNA for the CDR3 is TGTGCCACCAAGGGAGTGGAGTTCTACAATGAGCAGTTCTTC. Amino acids: CATKGVEFYNEQFF.

This rearrangement joins TRBV15 to TRBJ1-4, with D unresolved. V was shortened by 3 bases and J by 7 bases, with 12 bases between the two germline ends. CDR3 length equals 14 residues. Germline CDR1 reads LNHNV; CDR2 reads YYDKDF (reference sequence). The CDR3 sequence is CATSSVRQSEKLFF. The CDR3 DNA reads TGTGCCACCAGCAGCGTCAGACAAAGTGAAAAACTGTTTTTT.

The V gene is TRBV29-1, the J gene TRBJ2-6, with D possibly being TRBD2 (6 bases). Germline V gene sequence: CDR1 SQVTM, CDR2 ANQGSEA. This CDR3 has 16 amino acids. Trimming cost V 7 bases and J 4 bases, with 20 bases left between them. CDR3 in amino acids: CSAGGLSISGANVLTF. CDR3 coding DNA: TGCAGCGCCGGGGGACTCTCGATCTCCGGGGCCAACGTCCTGACTTTC.

The V gene is TRBV27, the J gene TRBJ2-3, with D possibly matching TRBD1 (6 bases). V shed 10 bases and J shed 7 bases, with 18 bases lying between them. The CDR3 runs to 13 residues. Germline CDR1 is MNHEY and CDR2 is SMNVEV (reference sequence). For the CDR3, the DNA is TGTGCCACCATGAGATGGGGGCCACATACGCAGTATTTT. Its protein is CATMRWGPHTQYF.

The chain carries TRBV7-2 and TRBJ2-3; TRBD2 agrees at 8 bases. The CDR3 has 15 residues. Germline V gives CDR1 SGHTA, CDR2 FQGNSA. V lost 0 bases to trimming and J lost 4 bases; unmatched junction nucleotides: 3. The CDR3 DNA follows: TGTGCCAGCAGCTTAGCGTCACTAGCGGCAGATACGCAGTATTTT. Amino acid sequence: CASSLASLAADTQYF.

The chain is built from TRBV6-4 and TRBJ2-7; 13 nucleotides align to TRBD2. The germline V gene has CDR1 MRHNA and CDR2 SNTAGT. The junction had 6 bases not matched to a gene; V was cut back by 6 bases and J by 4 bases. There are 15 residues in the CDR3. As DNA, the CDR3 is TGTGCCAGCAGCGCGGGACTAGCGGGGTCGTACGAGCAGTACTTC. Amino acids: CASSAGLAGSYEQYF.

V is TRBV19 and J is TRBJ1-4; 10 bases align to TRBD1. V dropped 4 bases and J dropped 7; count of bases not matched to a gene: 9. CDR3 length: 16 residues. Germline V gives CDR1 LNHDA, CDR2 SQIVND (reference sequence). The CDR3 sequence is CASSTNRQGAFEKLFF. The CDR3 DNA follows: TGTGCCAGTAGTACCAATCGACAGGGGGCGTTTGAAAAACTGTTTTTT.

The chain combines TRBV21-1 with TRBJ1-1; the table's D call, TRBD1, has no DNA check behind it. TRBV21-1 constitutes a pseudogene. This CDR3 is 14 amino acids long. The CDR3 loop reads CASRSRTGHTEAFF. The CDR3 DNA reads as TGTGCCAGCAGATCCAGAACAGGGCACACTGAAGCTTTCTTT.

This chain uses TRBV7-9 with TRBJ1-5; D is undetermined. The CDR3 extends over 12 amino acids. CDR1 and CDR2 from the germline V gene are SEHNR and FQNEAQ (reference sequence). The ends were cut back, 4 bases at V and 4 bases at J, with 5 bases in the middle. CDR3 nucleotide sequence: TGTGCCAGCAGCTCTCGGAATCAGCCCCAGCATTTT. Protein sequence: CASSSRNQPQHF.

The chain recombines TRBV12-3 or TRBV12-4 with TRBJ1-5; no clear D. V was pared by 5 bases and J by 6 bases, with 5 bases between. This CDR3 region has 11 residues. In DNA, the CDR3 is TGTGCCAGCAGTACTGGTCAGCCCCAGCATTTT. Protein: CASSTGQPQHF.

This CDR3 is CASSLDRVHEQYF. CDR3 bases: TGTGCCAGCAGTCTTGACAGGGTCCACGAGCAGTACTTC. The gene calls are TRBV6-2 or TRBV6-3 and TRBJ2-7, with 7 bases fitting TRBD1. The CDR3 runs 13 residues. Germline V CDR1 and CDR2: MNHEY, SVGEGT. J lost 5 bases, V lost 5 bases, and 6 bases had no gene match.

The chain links TRBV5-1 to TRBJ2-3; D might be TRBD2 (5 bases). Germline CDR1 and CDR2: SGHRS and YFSETQ. The V gene lost 2 bases and the J gene lost 2 bases, with 15 bases spanning the gap. This CDR3 is 16 amino acids long. CDR3 DNA: TGCGCCAGCAGCTTACCGGGATCCACCACCACAGATACGCAGTATTTT. This codes for CASSLPGSTTTDTQYF.

The chain has TRBV7-2 and TRBJ1-4; D not certain. Germline CDR1 SGHTA, CDR2 FQGNSA. Trimming took off 5 bases at V and 10 bases at J, with 17 bases between the two ends. This CDR3 contains 14 residues. The CDR3 loop reads CASSPDPSSGKLFF. CDR3 bases: TGTGCCAGCAGCCCCGACCCCAGCAGCGGAAAACTGTTTTTT. Full variable domain (outside the CDR3, taken from reference TRBV7-2 and TRBJ1-4): GAGVSQSPSNKVTEKGKDVELRCDPISGHTALYWYRQSLGQGLEFLIYFQGNSAPDKSGLPSDRFSAERTGGSVSTLTIQRTQQEDSAVYLCASSPDPSSGKLFFGSGTQLSVL.

J is TRBJ2-3 and V is TRBV4-3; 14 positions match TRBD2. With V trimmed by 1 base and J by 5 bases, 2 bases remained unmatched. The germline V gene encodes CDR1 LGHNA and CDR2 YSLEER. This CDR3 region has 16 residues. Here the CDR3 DNA reads TGCGCCAGCAGCCAAGGGACTAGCGGGGGGATAGATACGCAGTATTTT. Its protein is CASSQGTSGGIDTQYF.

The chain has TRBV7-2 and TRBJ1-1; TRBD1 is a possible D gene (6 bases). The germline V gene has CDR1 SGHTA and CDR2 FQGNSA. The V end lost 1 base, the J end lost 7 bases, and 13 bases lay between the germline ends. The CDR3 length is 14 residues. This CDR3 is CASSLDDRFFEAFF. Written as DNA, the CDR3 is TGTGCCAGCAGCTTAGACGACAGGTTTTTTGAAGCTTTCTTT.

The chain joins TRBV7-3 to TRBJ2-3; a weak D match, TRBD2 (6 bases). Germline CDR1 reads SGHTA; CDR2 reads FQGTGA. V shed 0 bases and J shed 0 bases, with 13 bases lying between them. There are 17 residues in the CDR3. The CDR3 DNA is TGTGCCAGCAGCTTAACTGGGCAAGGGACTAGCACAGATACGCAGTATTTT. Amino acids: CASSLTGQGTSTDTQYF.

The chain couples TRBV27 to TRBJ1-5; D remains unclear. CDR1 and CDR2 (germline): MNHEY, SMNVEV (reference sequence). V shed 3 bases and J shed 5 bases, with 8 bases lying between them. This CDR3 has 13 amino acids. As DNA, the CDR3 is TGTGCCAGCAGTTTTGTCCGGGATCAGCCCCAGCATTTT. Translation gives CASSFVRDQPQHF.

This clone was seen just once. The CDR3 DNA sequence: TGTGCCAGCTCTCGGTCCTCTAGCACAGATACGCAGTATTTT. Its translation is CASSRSSSTDTQYF. The chain couples TRBV6-5 to TRBJ2-3, with D unclear. The germline gives CDR1 MNHEY, CDR2 SVGAGI. Deletions cut 8 bases from V and 0 bases from J, with 12 bases between. The CDR3 length is 14 residues.